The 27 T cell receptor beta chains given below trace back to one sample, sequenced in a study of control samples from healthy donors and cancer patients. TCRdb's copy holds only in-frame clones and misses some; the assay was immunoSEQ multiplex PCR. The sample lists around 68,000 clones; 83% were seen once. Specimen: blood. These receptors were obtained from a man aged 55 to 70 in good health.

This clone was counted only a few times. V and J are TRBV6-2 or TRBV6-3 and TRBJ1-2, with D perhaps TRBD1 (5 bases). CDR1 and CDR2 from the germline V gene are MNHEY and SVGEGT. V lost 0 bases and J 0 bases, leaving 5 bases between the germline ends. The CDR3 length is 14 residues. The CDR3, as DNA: TGTGCCAGCAGTTACTCGACAGCTAACTATGGCTACACCTTC. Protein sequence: CASSYSTANYGYTF.

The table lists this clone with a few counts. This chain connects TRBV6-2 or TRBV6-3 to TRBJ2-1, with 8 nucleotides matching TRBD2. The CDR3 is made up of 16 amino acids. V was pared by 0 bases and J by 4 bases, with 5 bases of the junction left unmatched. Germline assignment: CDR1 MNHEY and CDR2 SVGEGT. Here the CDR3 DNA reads TGTGCCAGCAGTTACTCCACTAGCGGTAGTTACAATGAGCAGTTCTTC. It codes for CASSYSTSGSYNEQFF.

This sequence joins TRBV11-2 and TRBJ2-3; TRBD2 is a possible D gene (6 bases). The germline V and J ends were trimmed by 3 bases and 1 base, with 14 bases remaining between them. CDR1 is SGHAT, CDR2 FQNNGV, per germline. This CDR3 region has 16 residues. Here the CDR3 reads CASSFLAWGGTDTQYF. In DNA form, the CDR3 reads TGTGCCAGCAGCTTTCTAGCGTGGGGGGGCACAGATACGCAGTATTTT.

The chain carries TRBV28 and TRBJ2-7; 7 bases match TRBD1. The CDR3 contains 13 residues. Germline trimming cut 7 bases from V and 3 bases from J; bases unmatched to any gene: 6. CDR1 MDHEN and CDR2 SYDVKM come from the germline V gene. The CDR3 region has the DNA TGTGCCAGCACCCCGGGACAGAGCTACGAGCAGTACTTC. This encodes CASTPGQSYEQYF.

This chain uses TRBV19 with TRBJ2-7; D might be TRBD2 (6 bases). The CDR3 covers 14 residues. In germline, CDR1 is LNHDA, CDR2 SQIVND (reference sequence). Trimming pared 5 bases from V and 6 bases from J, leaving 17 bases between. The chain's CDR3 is CASSLLARGSEQYF. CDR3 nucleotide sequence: TGTGCCAGTAGTCTACTAGCTAGGGGCTCCGAGCAGTACTTC.

Written as DNA, the CDR3 is TGTGCCAGCAGCTTGGCCCCAGGGGGGGTAATGGATACGCAGTATTTT. Protein: CASSLAPGGVMDTQYF. The J gene is TRBJ2-3, the V gene TRBV5-5; possibly TRBD1 or TRBD2 for D (7 bases each). Deletions cut 0 bases from V and 6 bases from J, with 17 bases between. This CDR3 has 16 residues. CDR1 is SGHKS and CDR2 is YYEKEE in the germline V gene (reference sequence).

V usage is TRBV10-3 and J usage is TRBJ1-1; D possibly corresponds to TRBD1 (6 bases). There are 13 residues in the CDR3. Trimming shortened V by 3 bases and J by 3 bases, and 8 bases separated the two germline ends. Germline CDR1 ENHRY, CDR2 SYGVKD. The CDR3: CAISDRGDTEAFF. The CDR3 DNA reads TGTGCCATCAGTGACAGGGGCGACACTGAAGCTTTCTTT.

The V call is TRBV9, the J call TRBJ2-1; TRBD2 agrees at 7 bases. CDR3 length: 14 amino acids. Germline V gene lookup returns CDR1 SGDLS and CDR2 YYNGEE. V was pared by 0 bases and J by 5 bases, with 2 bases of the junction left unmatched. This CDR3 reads CASSVALADNEQFF. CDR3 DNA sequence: TGTGCCAGCAGCGTAGCCCTAGCGGACAATGAGCAGTTCTTC.

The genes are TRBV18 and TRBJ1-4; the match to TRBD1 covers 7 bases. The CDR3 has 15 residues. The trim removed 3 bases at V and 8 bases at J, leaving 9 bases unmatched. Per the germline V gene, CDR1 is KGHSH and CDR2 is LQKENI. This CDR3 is CASSPGQVQIEKLFF. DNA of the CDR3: TGTGCCAGCTCACCTGGACAGGTTCAAATCGAAAAACTGTTTTTT.

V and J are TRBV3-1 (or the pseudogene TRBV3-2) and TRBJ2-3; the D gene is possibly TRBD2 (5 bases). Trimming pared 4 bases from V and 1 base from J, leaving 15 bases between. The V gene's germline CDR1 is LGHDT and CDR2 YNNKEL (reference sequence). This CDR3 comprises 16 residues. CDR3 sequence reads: CASSPWTSVGTDTQYF. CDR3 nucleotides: TGTGCCAGCAGCCCCTGGACTTCGGTGGGCACAGATACGCAGTATTTT.

The CDR3 sequence is CASSSYRGRETQYF. The DNA for the CDR3 is TGTGCCAGCAGCTCATACAGGGGGCGAGAGACCCAGTACTTC. This chain joins TRBV7-9 and TRBJ2-5; 9 bases fit TRBD1. Germline CDR1 and CDR2: SEHNR and FQNEAQ (reference sequence). This CDR3 region has 14 residues. After removal of 4 bases from V and 4 bases from J, the junction contained 4 bases not matched to a gene.

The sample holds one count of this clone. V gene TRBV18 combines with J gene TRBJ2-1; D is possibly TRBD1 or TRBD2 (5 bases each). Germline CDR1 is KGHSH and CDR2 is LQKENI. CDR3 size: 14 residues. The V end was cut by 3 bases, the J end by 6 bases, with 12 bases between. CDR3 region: CASSPGPRGNEQFF. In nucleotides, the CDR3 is TGTGCCAGCTCACCGGGACCGCGTGGCAATGAGCAGTTCTTC.

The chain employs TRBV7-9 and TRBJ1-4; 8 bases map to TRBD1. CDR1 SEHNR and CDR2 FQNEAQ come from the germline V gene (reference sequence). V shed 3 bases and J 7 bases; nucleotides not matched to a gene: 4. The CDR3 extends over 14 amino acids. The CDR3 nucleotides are TGTGCCAGCAGCTTTGGGGACAGGTCTGAAAAACTGTTTTTT. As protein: CASSFGDRSEKLFF. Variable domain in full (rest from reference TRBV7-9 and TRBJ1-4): DTGVSQNPRHKITKRGQNVTFRCDPISEHNRLYWYRQTLGQGPEFLTYFQNEAQLEKSRLLSDRFSAERPKGSFSTLEIQRTEQGDSAMYLCASSFGDRSEKLFFGSGTQLSVL.

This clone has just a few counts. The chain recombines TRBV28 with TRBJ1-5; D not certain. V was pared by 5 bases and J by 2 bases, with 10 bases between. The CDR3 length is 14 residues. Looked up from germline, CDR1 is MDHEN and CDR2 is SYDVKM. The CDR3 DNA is TGTGCCAGCAGTGCATCCCACGGCAATCAGCCCCAGCATTTT. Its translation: CASSASHGNQPQHF.

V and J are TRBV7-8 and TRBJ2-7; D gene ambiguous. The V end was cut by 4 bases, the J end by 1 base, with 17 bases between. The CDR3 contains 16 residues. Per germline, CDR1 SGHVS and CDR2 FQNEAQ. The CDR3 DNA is TGTGCCAGCAGCTCTCCGACCCACTTGGGGTCCTACGAGCAGTACTTC. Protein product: CASSSPTHLGSYEQYF.

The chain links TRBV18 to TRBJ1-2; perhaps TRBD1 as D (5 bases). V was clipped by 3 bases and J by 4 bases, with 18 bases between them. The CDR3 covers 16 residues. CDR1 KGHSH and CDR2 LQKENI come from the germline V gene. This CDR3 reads CASSPQTGRNLYGYTF. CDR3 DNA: TGTGCCAGCTCACCGCAGACGGGACGGAACCTCTATGGCTACACCTTC. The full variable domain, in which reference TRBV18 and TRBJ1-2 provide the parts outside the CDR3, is NAGVMQNPRHLVRRRGQEARLRCSPMKGHSHVYWYRQLPEEGLKFMVYLQKENIIDESGMPKERFSAEFPKEGPSILRIQQVVRGDSAAYFCASSPQTGRNLYGYTFGSGTRLTVV.

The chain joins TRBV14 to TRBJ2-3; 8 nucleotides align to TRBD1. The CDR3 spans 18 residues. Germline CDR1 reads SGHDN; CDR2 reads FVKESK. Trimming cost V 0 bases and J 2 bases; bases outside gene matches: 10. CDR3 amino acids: CASSQDRQGATITDTQYF. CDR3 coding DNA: TGTGCCAGCAGCCAAGATCGTCAGGGGGCCACAATCACAGATACGCAGTATTTT. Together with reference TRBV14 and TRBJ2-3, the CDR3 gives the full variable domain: EAGVTQFPSHSVIEKGQTVTLRCDPISGHDNLYWYRRVMGKEIKFLLHFVKESKQDESGMPNNRFLAERTGGTYSTLKVQPAELEDSGVYFCASSQDRQGATITDTQYFGPGTRLTVL.

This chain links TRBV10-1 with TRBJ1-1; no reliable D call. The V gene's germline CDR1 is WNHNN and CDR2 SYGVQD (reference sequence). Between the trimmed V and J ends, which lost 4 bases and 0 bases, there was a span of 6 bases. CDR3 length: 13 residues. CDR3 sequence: CASSGKVNTEAFF. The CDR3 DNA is TGCGCCAGCAGTGGCAAGGTGAACACTGAAGCTTTCTTT.

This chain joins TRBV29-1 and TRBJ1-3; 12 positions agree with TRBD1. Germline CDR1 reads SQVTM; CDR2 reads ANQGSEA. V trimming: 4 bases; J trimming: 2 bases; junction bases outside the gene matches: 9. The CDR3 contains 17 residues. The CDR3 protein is CSVAGTGGIMTGNTIYF. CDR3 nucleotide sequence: TGCAGCGTTGCTGGGACAGGGGGCATAATGACTGGAAACACCATATATTTT. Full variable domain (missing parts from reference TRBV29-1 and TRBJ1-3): SAVISQKPSRDICQRGTSLTIQCQVDSQVTMMFWYRQQPGQSLTLIATANQGSEATYESGFVIDKFPISRPNLTFSTLTVSNMSPEDSSIYLCSVAGTGGIMTGNTIYFGEGSWLTVV.

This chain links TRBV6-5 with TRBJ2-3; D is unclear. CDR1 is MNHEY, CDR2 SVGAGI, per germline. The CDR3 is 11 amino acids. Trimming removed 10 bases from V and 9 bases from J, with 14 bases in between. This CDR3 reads CATEFFGTQYF. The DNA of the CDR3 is TGTGCCACGGAATTTTTCGGAACGCAGTATTTT.

The CDR3 bases are TGTGCCACCTGGGACAGGGGGACCTACGAGCAGTACTTC. Protein product: CATWDRGTYEQYF. This chain connects TRBV28 to TRBJ2-7; 11 bases map to TRBD1. The CDR3 covers 13 residues. Unmatched junction bases numbered 4, after V lost 10 bases and J lost 2 bases. The germline V gene has CDR1 MDHEN and CDR2 SYDVKM.

This CDR3 is CASSFDTDTQYF. The CDR3 bases are TGTGCCAGCAGCTTTGACACAGATACGCAGTATTTT. V and J are TRBV7-9 and TRBJ2-3; no reliable D call. Germline V gene data show CDR1 as SEHNR and CDR2 as FQNEAQ (reference sequence). Trimming pared 3 bases from V and 2 bases from J, leaving 3 bases between. The CDR3 covers 12 residues.

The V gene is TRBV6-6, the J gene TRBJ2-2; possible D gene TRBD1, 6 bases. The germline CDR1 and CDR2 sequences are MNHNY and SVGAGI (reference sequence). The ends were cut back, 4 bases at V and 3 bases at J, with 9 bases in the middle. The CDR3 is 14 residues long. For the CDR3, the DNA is TGTGCCAGCAGTTCCCACAGGGACACCGGGGAGCTGTTTTTT. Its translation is CASSSHRDTGELFF.

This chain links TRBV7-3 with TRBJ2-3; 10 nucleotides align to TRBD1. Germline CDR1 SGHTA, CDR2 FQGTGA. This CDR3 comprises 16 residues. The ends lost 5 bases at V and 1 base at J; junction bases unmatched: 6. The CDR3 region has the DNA TGTGCCAGCAGCCCGGGGACAGGGGCGGGCACAGATACGCAGTATTTT. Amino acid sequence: CASSPGTGAGTDTQYF.

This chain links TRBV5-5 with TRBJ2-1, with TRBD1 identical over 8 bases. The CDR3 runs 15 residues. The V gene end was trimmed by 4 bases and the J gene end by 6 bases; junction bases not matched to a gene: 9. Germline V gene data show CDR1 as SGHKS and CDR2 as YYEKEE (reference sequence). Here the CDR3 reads CASSVEGQARNEQFF. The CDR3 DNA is TGTGCCAGCAGCGTAGAGGGACAGGCGCGCAATGAGCAGTTCTTC.

CDR3 nucleotide sequence: TGTGCCAGCAGCGTAGTTAGCGGAGTTGGGGGAGATACGCAGTATTTT. As protein: CASSVVSGVGGDTQYF. The rearrangement uses TRBV9 and TRBJ2-3, with TRBD2 as a possible D gene (6 bases). The germline V gene encodes CDR1 SGDLS and CDR2 YYNGEE. The ends were cut back, 0 bases at V and 5 bases at J, with 16 bases in the middle. The CDR3 loop spans 16 amino acids.

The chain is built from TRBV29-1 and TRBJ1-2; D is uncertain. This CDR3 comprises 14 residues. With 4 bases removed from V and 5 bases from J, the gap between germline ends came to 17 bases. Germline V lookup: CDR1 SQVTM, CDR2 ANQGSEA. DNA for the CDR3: TGCAGCGTTGGTACCGCCCAAGGGTGGTATGGCTACACCTTC. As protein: CSVGTAQGWYGYTF. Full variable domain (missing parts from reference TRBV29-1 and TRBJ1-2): SAVISQKPSRDICQRGTSLTIQCQVDSQVTMMFWYRQQPGQSLTLIATANQGSEATYESGFVIDKFPISRPNLTFSTLTVSNMSPEDSSIYLCSVGTAQGWYGYTFGSGTRLTVV.